This TCR beta chain was recorded in a study of shared clonotypes between healthy human individuals (dated by TCRdb to 2019 to 2021). Turning to the overall study: The cohort comprised two women and three men aged 18 to 49 years. For each donor, three plates each were used for CD4 naive and CD4 memory, two plates were used for CD8 naive, and one plate was used for CD8 memory. To estimate repertoire size and how much clonotypes are shared between individuals, the study performed deep sequencing of blood TCR repertoires from a handful of healthy adults. Libraries were prepared and TCR repertoires were sequenced by different laboratories using diverse techniques, in order to increase sequencing depth and limit assay-specific biases. Each donor's leukapheresis produced roughly between roughly 0.85 and 10 billion PBMCs.

Comments on this clone: Its target antigen remains unknown. No qualities accompany the bases; no much larger clone lies one base away.

CD8 naive samples were CD45RO-negative cells positively selected for CCR7, giving a CD45RA+CCR7+ population that excluded TemRA cells. Donors were healthy HIV-negative adults with no recently reported acute infections or vaccinations. Every donor was a Caucasian adult living in Nashville, Tennessee, USA. Blood was obtained by leukapheresis, after which PBMCs were separated by Ficoll-Histopaque density gradient centrifugation and cryopreserved in liquid nitrogen vapor phase. Analytical flow cytometry was used to check the purity and quantity of every magnetically sorted T cell population. Genomic DNA was isolated from every sorted fraction and measured by UV absorbance on a Nanodrop 2000c. TCR CDR3 regions were amplified from genomic DNA by multiplex PCR using the deep immunoSEQ assay. Genomic DNA extracted from each cell subset was distributed evenly over all wells of several immunoSEQ 96-well plates, and each plate served as one replicate. Each replicate PCR for sorted subsets received about 0.2 ug genomic DNA, equal to tens of thousands of T cell genomes. The purified libraries were quantified using a Qubit 3.0 fluorometer, sized with a Bioanalyzer 2100, and then quantified again using the KAPA Library Quantification kit. Every immunoSEQ 96-well plate was sequenced on a dedicated single-read 150-cycle Illumina NextSeq 550 flow cell. From the authors' description of their analysis: Because only junctional sequences without quality scores were contained in the immunoSEQ output, filtering matching that applied to full-length reads could not be performed. To assign V/J genes and CDR3, sequences were annotated using PyIR, a Python wrapper for IgBLAST v1.9, with IMGT germline references. Any read was removed if the V/J assignment was weak (E-value above 1e-6), the CDR3 was missing, or the read contained stop codons, out-of-frame junctions, or ambiguous translated residues. V3J clonotypes were defined by identical inferred V gene, J gene, and CDR3 amino acid sequence. To compute the percentage overlap between repertoires, the number of shared unique clonotypes was divided by the size of the smaller repertoire. RTK rarefaction, the Chao1 estimator, and Recon v2.1 estimates of unobserved clonotypes were used to assess repertoire richness. OLGA was used to compute generation probabilities for all TCRbeta clonotypes that the gDNA method yielded from a few donors. TCRdb stores this immuneACCESS table with in-frame sequences only. Part of the clones is absent; in the studies checked, under half of the shortfall reflects unresolved V genes, and no reason is known for the rest. V, J and clone size were drawn from that table, and D and trimming were deduced from the DNA. The sample includes approximately 1.9 million clones, with roughly 93% observed a single time. The ten largest clones take up 1.5% to 2% of the sample.

General findings and caveats noted by the study authors: Naive subsets generally had larger estimated clonotype richness than memory subsets did. Even with the large sequencing depth, rarefaction of the sorted-subset datasets indicated that sequencing was incomplete. Across a handful of donors, approximately 4.9% of naive CD4, over 3% of naive CD8, 2% to 2.5% of memory CD4, and under 0.45% of memory CD8 clonotypes were shared. The genetic and exposure-history diversity represented was limited by the small number of donors. Sampling was limited to blood, and TCR repertoires in tissue likely differ from TCR repertoires in blood. Pairwise subsampling led to the expectation that sequencing depth would affect the degree of clonotype sharing among donors. Clonotypes shared by all four sorted-subset donors showed higher generation probabilities than non-shared clonotypes.

The TCR comes from a man younger than 35 in good health. Some clones in this sample may be carry-over from other donors' samples. Sample: naive CD8+ T cells from PBMCs. The meaning of the sample's cell subset or site label: CD45RA+CCR7+.

The CDR3 reads as follows: CATSSRDRVETQYF. In nucleotides, the sequence is TGTGCCACCAGCAGCCGAGACAGGGTTGAGACCCAGTACTTC. Here the chain combines TRBV15 and TRBJ2-5, and 7 bases in between align with TRBD1. The CDR1 and CDR2 encoded by the germline V gene (reference sequence) are LNHNV and YYDKDF. After removal of 3 bases from V and 5 bases from J, the junction retains 6 bases not matched to a gene. The CDR3 holds 14 amino acids from the cysteine to the phenylalanine. The kept DNA is CDR3 alone, 42 bases in frame from the first base.